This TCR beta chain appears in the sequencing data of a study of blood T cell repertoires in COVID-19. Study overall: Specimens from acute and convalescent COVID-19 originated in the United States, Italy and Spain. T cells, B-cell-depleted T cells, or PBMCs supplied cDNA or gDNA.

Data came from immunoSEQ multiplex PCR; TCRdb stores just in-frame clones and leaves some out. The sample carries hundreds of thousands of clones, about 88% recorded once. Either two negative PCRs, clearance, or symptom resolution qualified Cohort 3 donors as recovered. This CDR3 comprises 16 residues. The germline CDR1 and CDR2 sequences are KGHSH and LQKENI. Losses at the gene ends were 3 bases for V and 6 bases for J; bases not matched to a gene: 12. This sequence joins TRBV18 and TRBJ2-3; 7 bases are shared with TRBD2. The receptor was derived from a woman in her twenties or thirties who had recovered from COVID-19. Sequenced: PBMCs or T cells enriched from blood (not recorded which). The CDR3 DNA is TGTGCCAGCTCACCGGGGCTTGGGCTAGCGGCCGATACGCAGTATTTT. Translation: CASSPGLGLAADTQYF.